A selection of T cell receptor beta chains follows, all from one sample in a study of cytomegalovirus exposure and HLA in healthy donors. The method was immunoSEQ multiplex PCR; TCRdb's version includes in-frame clones alone and lacks a portion of them. Of some 150,000 clones in the sample, roughly 80% are singletons; the top ten hold 7%. The material sequenced was PBMCs. All receptors come from a woman in her twenties or thirties in good health and CMV-seropositive. The conserved cysteine and the conserved F or W are not part of the CDR3 here. A clone size is listed for some rows: how often the clone was seen (once, few, many), or a class if it is expanded.

length | size | J | V | CDR3
12 | few | TRBJ1-2 | TRBV7-9 | ASSSDRFPYGYT
15 | once | TRBJ2-6 | TRBV7-2 | ASSPRTGRSGANVLT
12 | . | TRBJ2-7 | TRBV19 | ASSEKGLVYEQY
13 | . | TRBJ1-2 | TRBV7-9 | ASSFGTGGGYGYT
9 | . | TRBJ2-5 | TRBV20-1 | SAGGQETQY
11 | few | TRBJ1-1 | TRBV7-2 | ASSWRQGTEAF
12 | once | TRBJ2-7 | TRBV6-4 | ASRGGDRPYEQY
13 | . | TRBJ2-1 | TRBV7-3 | ASSLEEGIYNEQF
13 | . | TRBJ2-2 | TRBV6-5 | ASSNADRVPGELF
10 | . | TRBJ2-1 | TRBV29-1 | SVERRRDEQF
12 | once | TRBJ2-5 | TRBV2 | ASSGRQDQETQY
14 | . | TRBJ2-2 | TRBV18 | ASSPNWGLGTGELF
16 | . | TRBJ2-3 | TRBV10-3 | AISAEQVSRRWTDTQY
14 | . | TRBJ1-2 | TRBV7-9 | ASSPQGSSYFYGYT
13 | . | TRBJ1-4 | TRBV5-1 | ASSLGVGGNEKLF
11 | . | TRBJ2-3 | TRBV29-1 | SVVGRDTDTQY
11 | . | TRBJ1-1 | TRBV7-6 | ASSLGRNTEAF
13 | few | TRBJ2-1 | TRBV7-3 | ASSPSGGAYNEQF
15 | . | TRBJ2-1 | TRBV4-1 | ASSQETTSWVANEQF
14 | . | TRBJ2-2 | TRBV9 | ASSARGGGAVGELF
11 | . | TRBJ2-5 | TRBV30 | AWSQPGGETQY
12 | . | TRBJ2-7 | TRBV5-1 | ASSLGRVPYEQY
14 | . | TRBJ2-7 | TRBV9 | ASSGGQQIWESEQY
13 | . | TRBJ2-7 | TRBV18 | ASSSPAGRPYEQY
14 | . | TRBJ1-5 | TRBV4-2 | ASSQVPGGSNQPQH
13 | . | TRBJ2-5 | TRBV5-4 | ASSSTSGVEETQY
15 | few | TRBJ1-2 | TRBV5-5 | ASSLSTRNLAFYGYT
11 | . | TRBJ2-2 | TRBV7-3 | ASSLFSTGELF
10 | . | TRBJ1-2 | TRBV29-1 | SVEGMGYGYT
13 | few | TRBJ1-6 | TRBV7-2 | ASSLHRAKNSPLH
12 | . | TRBJ2-7 | TRBV6-6 | ASTQGQGTYEQY
11 | few | TRBJ1-4 | TRBV4-3 | ASSQDLREKLF
13 | . | TRBJ2-7 | TRBV5-1 | ASSLGDRVSYEQY
16 | . | TRBJ2-4 | TRBV11-1 | ASSFPPGQGSAKNIQY
10 | once | TRBJ2-7 | TRBV10-1 | ASSGTVGEQY
13 | . | TRBJ2-7 | TRBV5-1 | ASSLMAGVTYEQY
13 | once | TRBJ1-1 | TRBV4-3 | ASSQARDRGGEAF
11 | . | TRBJ2-7 | TRBV11-2 | ASTWWGGYEQY
14 | . | TRBJ2-1 | TRBV7-2 | ASSLTASTANNEQF
13 | . | TRBJ2-1 | TRBV5-1 | ASSFAGSTYNEQF
13 | . | . | TRBV6-5 | ASSPSGGRPYEQY
13 | once | TRBJ2-1 | TRBV10-2 | ASSEERGANNEQF
11 | . | TRBJ2-7 | TRBV7-8 | AFKLKPAYEQY
14 | . | TRBJ1-3 | TRBV7-2 | ASSLRWAQTGNTIY
14 | . | TRBJ2-2 | TRBV15 | ATSRDEGLRAGELF